The 22 T cell receptor beta chains in this list originate from one sample, sequenced in a study of T cells in localized non-small cell lung cancer. Method: immunoSEQ multiplex PCR; TCRdb's copy keeps in-frame clones and lacks some. The sample has under 45,000 clones; approximately 80% are singletons. This specimen was PBMCs, taken before any cancer treatment. The receptors derive from a man aged 40-75 years with stage II lung adenocarcinoma.

V and J are TRBV29-1 and TRBJ2-1; 7 nucleotides agree with TRBD1. Germline V CDR1 and CDR2: SQVTM, ANQGSEA. V was clipped by 4 bases and J by 4 bases; unmatched bases: 7. The CDR3 consists of 14 residues. The CDR3 sequence: CSVVRDSAYNEQFF. The CDR3 DNA is TGCAGCGTTGTAAGGGACAGCGCATACAATGAGCAGTTCTTC.

The chain couples TRBV5-1 to TRBJ2-1, with 10 bases identical to TRBD2. Germline CDR1 SGHRS, CDR2 YFSETQ. The length of the CDR3 is 15 residues. V dropped 4 bases and J dropped 8; count of bases not matched to a gene: 9. DNA of the CDR3: TGCGCCAGCAGCGTTTCTAGCGGGAGAATGGATGAGCAGTTCTTC. It specifies CASSVSSGRMDEQFF.

The V call is TRBV7-9, the J call TRBJ2-7; a weak D match, TRBD2 (5 bases). Trimming stripped 3 bases from V and 7 bases from J, with 13 bases between. This CDR3 has 13 amino acids. Germline CDR1 and CDR2: SEHNR and FQNEAQ (reference sequence). CDR3: CASSFGKGGEQYF. The DNA for the CDR3 is TGTGCCAGCAGCTTCGGGAAGGGTGGGGAGCAGTACTTC.

The chain combines TRBV9 with TRBJ2-3; D uncertain. The CDR3 is made up of 17 amino acids. The germline V gene has CDR1 SGDLS and CDR2 YYNGEE. Trimming cost V 4 bases and J 1 base, with 19 bases left between them. The CDR3 here is CASSPESVVLGTDTQYF. As DNA, the CDR3 is TGTGCCAGCAGCCCTGAATCGGTAGTCTTAGGCACAGATACGCAGTATTTT.

V and J are TRBV21-1 and TRBJ2-1. TRBV21-1 has pseudogene status. The CDR3 covers 17 residues. CDR3 nucleotides: TGTGCCCCCCGGGACACTTTACGGGGGCCATCATACAATGAGCAGTTCTTC. This sequence encodes CAPRDTLRGPSYNEQFF.

This chain links TRBV5-1 with TRBJ1-1; D may be TRBD1 (6 bases). V dropped 6 bases and J dropped 8 bases, with 11 bases sitting between them. Germline V CDR1 and CDR2: SGHRS, YFSETQ. This CDR3 region has 11 residues. For the CDR3, the DNA is TGCGCCAGCACTACCCAGGGGGAAGCTTTCTTT. It translates to CASTTQGEAFF.

Notes on this clone: Without the conserved terminal phenylalanine or tryptophan, this CDR3 likely stems from a read error. The chain is built from TRBV4-1 and TRBJ1-1; D is unresolved. From germline, CDR1 is MGHRA and CDR2 YSYEKL. The CDR3 covers 14 residues. The V end lost 3 bases, the J end lost 3 bases, and 11 bases lay between the germline ends. The CDR3 region is CASSQRAPDTEAFL. DNA for the CDR3: TGCGCCAGCAGCCAGAGGGCCCCGGACACTGAAGCTTTCTTA.

This CDR3 is CASSPMGSYLDGYTF. DNA of the CDR3: TGTGCCAGCAGTCCGATGGGCAGTTATTTGGACGGCTACACCTTC. This rearrangement joins TRBV27 to TRBJ1-2; D gene unclear. This CDR3 contains 15 residues. Trimming cost V 5 bases and J 8 bases, with 21 bases left between them. The V gene's germline CDR1 is MNHEY and CDR2 SMNVEV (reference sequence).

DNA of the CDR3: TGTGCCAGCAGTTTTGGCGGGGGGCCAAATGAGCAGTTCTTC. This codes for CASSFGGGPNEQFF. The chain joins TRBV6-6 to TRBJ2-1; 8 nucleotides agree with TRBD2. The germline CDR1 and CDR2 sequences are MNHNY and SVGAGI (reference sequence). The CDR3 is made up of 14 amino acids. J gave up 7 bases and V 4 bases, and 6 bases lay outside the gene matches.

The genes are TRBV7-2 and TRBJ1-2, with 9 bases that match TRBD1. Germline V gene sequence: CDR1 SGHTA, CDR2 FQGNSA. V shed 1 base and J 3 bases; nucleotides not matched to a gene: 3. The CDR3 extends over 15 amino acids. In nucleotides, the CDR3 is TGTGCCAGCAGCTTAGATAACAGGGGGCACTATGGCTACACCTTC. Its protein product is CASSLDNRGHYGYTF.

The V and J genes are TRBV6-5 and TRBJ2-3; D gene unclear. Trimming removed 6 bases at V and 6 bases at J, with 10 bases between. The CDR3 has 12 amino acids. Germline-derived CDR1 and CDR2 are MNHEY and SVGAGI. This CDR3 reads CASSPFGDTQYF. The DNA of the CDR3 is TGTGCCAGCAGCCCCTTCGGGGATACGCAGTATTTT.

V and J are TRBV27 and TRBJ1-3; weak D call: TRBD1 (5 bases). Trimming cost V 3 bases and J 1 base, with 10 bases left between them. The germline V gene encodes CDR1 MNHEY and CDR2 SMNVEV (reference sequence). The length of the CDR3 is 15 residues. The CDR3 protein is CASSLTGPSGNTIYF. In nucleotides, the CDR3 is TGTGCCAGCAGTTTGACGGGGCCATCTGGAAACACCATATATTTT.

This clone was seen a few times. V usage is TRBV7-2 and J usage is TRBJ2-7; 8 nucleotides line up with TRBD1. The CDR3 is made up of 15 amino acids. Per germline, CDR1 SGHTA and CDR2 FQGNSA. V lost 5 bases, J lost 2 bases, and 8 bases stayed unmatched. The CDR3 DNA follows: TGTGCCAGCAGCCCCCGTACAGGGGGTACCTACGAGCAGTACTTC. This gives the protein CASSPRTGGTYEQYF.

This clone was counted a few times. The V and J genes are TRBV28 and TRBJ2-7, with 9 bases matching TRBD2. The V gene's germline CDR1 is MDHEN and CDR2 SYDVKM. V gave up 2 bases and J gave up 0 bases; unmatched junction bases: 5. The CDR3 spans 16 residues. The CDR3 loop reads CASSLPLAGFSYEQYF. The CDR3 coding sequence is TGTGCCAGCAGTTTACCTCTAGCGGGATTCTCCTACGAGCAGTACTTC.

The sample holds a few counts of this clone. The chain couples TRBV15 to TRBJ2-7; D is undetermined. The length of the CDR3 is 14 residues. The germline V gene has CDR1 LNHNV and CDR2 YYDKDF (reference sequence). V shed 0 bases and J shed 9 bases, with 15 bases lying between them. The CDR3 protein is CATSRDRSAVRQYF. The CDR3 DNA reads as TGTGCCACCAGCAGAGATCGATCCGCCGTAAGGCAGTACTTC.

The V call is TRBV15, the J call TRBJ1-5, with TRBD1 matching 10 bases. The V segment lost 3 bases and the J segment 2 bases; nucleotides outside the gene matches: 10. Germline lookup yields CDR1 LNHNV and CDR2 YYDKDF (reference sequence). The CDR3 has 18 residues. The CDR3 bases are TGTGCCACCAGCAGGCCGTCCGGGACAGGGGTTGGCAATCAGCCCCAGCATTTT. It is translated as CATSRPSGTGVGNQPQHF.

The chain links TRBV7-9 to TRBJ2-7, with D perhaps matching TRBD2 (7 bases). Germline V gene data show CDR1 as SEHNR and CDR2 as FQNEAQ (reference sequence). Trimming took off 6 bases at V and 0 bases at J, with 15 bases between the two ends. The CDR3 spans 15 residues. In DNA form, the CDR3 reads TGTGCCAGCAGGCCGGGGGGCGGGAGCTCCTACGAGCAGTACTTC. It is translated as CASRPGGGSSYEQYF. Supplemented by reference TRBV7-9 and TRBJ2-7, the full variable domain reads DTGVSQNPRHKITKRGQNVTFRCDPISEHNRLYWYRQTLGQGPEFLTYFQNEAQLEKSRLLSDRFSAERPKGSFSTLEIQRTEQGDSAMYLCASRPGGGSSYEQYFGPGTRLTVT.

The gene calls are TRBV6-5 and TRBJ1-1; D gene uncertain. V dropped 8 bases and J dropped 1 base, with 11 bases sitting between them. From germline, CDR1 is MNHEY and CDR2 SVGAGI. There are 13 residues in the CDR3. The chain's CDR3 is CASYLGQNTEAFF. The CDR3, as DNA: TGTGCCAGCTACCTTGGGCAGAACACTGAAGCTTTCTTT.

By share, this clone counts as large (0.1 to 1%). V is TRBV6-6 and J is TRBJ1-1; tentatively, D is TRBD1 (5 bases). Germline assignment: CDR1 MNHNY and CDR2 SVGAGI (reference sequence). V lost 6 bases and J 4 bases, leaving 15 bases between the germline ends. This CDR3 contains 14 residues. CDR3 nucleotides: TGTGCCAGCAGCCGAGGTTGGGGGACCACTGAAGCTTTCTTT. This translates into CASSRGWGTTEAFF.

The chain recombines TRBV6-1 with TRBJ2-3; tentatively, D is TRBD2 (5 bases). The CDR3 is 13 amino acids. Germline values: CDR1 MNHNS, CDR2 SASEGT. The ends were cut back, 6 bases at V and 0 bases at J, with 7 bases in the middle. The CDR3 bases are TGTGCCAGCAGGCTAGCTAGCACAGATACGCAGTATTTT. Its protein is CASRLASTDTQYF.

The chain couples TRBV7-2 to TRBJ2-3; perhaps TRBD2 as D (6 bases). Trimming took 5 bases from V and 1 from J, leaving 13 bases between them. CDR1 and CDR2 (germline): SGHTA, FQGNSA. The CDR3 is 15 amino acids. CDR3 coding DNA: TGTGCCAGCAGCCCCCAATGGGGGGGCACAGATACGCAGTATTTT. Its translation: CASSPQWGGTDTQYF.

This rearrangement joins TRBV7-6 to TRBJ2-3, with 9 bases fitting TRBD2. V lost 5 bases to trimming and J lost 4 bases; unmatched junction nucleotides: 7. The germline V gene encodes CDR1 SGHVS and CDR2 FNYEAQ. This CDR3 region has 15 residues. CDR3: CASSPAGGFADTQYF. In DNA, the CDR3 is TGTGCCAGCAGCCCAGCGGGGGGTTTTGCAGATACGCAGTATTTT. Looking up the rest from reference TRBV7-6 and TRBJ2-3 gives the full variable domain: GAGVSQSPRYKVTKRGQDVALRCDPISGHVSLYWYRQALGQGPEFLTYFNYEAQQDKSGLPNDRFSAERPEGSISTLTIQRTEQRDSAMYRCASSPAGGFADTQYFGPGTRLTVL.